This TCR beta chain derives from a study of T-cell reconstitution after alpha-beta-depleted transplantation in children. This sample's TCRbeta library carried unique molecular identifier barcodes. TCRdb called the PCR reads again in MiXCR, with one record for every CDR3 protein. The sample shows roughly 490,000 distinct CDR3 sequences, about an eighth of them seen only once. Trimming at V came to 7 bases and at J to 7 bases, leaving 18 bases not matched to a gene. Germline V gene data show CDR1 as MDHEN and CDR2 as SYDVKM. This CDR3 comprises 16 residues. V gene TRBV28 combines with J gene TRBJ1-2; TRBD1 aligns across 7 bases. The receptor was isolated from a female patient aged 2-9 years who had a stem cell transplant for aplastic anemia, so the T cells may come from the graft donor. The specimen was PBMCs, mostly from graft donor cells, collected 180 days after TCRalphabeta/CD19-depleted stem cell transplant. The CDR3 protein is CASTTRQGLLKGGYTF. The CDR3 region has the DNA TGTGCCAGCACCACGAGACAGGGTCTCTTGAAGGGTGGCTACACCTTC.